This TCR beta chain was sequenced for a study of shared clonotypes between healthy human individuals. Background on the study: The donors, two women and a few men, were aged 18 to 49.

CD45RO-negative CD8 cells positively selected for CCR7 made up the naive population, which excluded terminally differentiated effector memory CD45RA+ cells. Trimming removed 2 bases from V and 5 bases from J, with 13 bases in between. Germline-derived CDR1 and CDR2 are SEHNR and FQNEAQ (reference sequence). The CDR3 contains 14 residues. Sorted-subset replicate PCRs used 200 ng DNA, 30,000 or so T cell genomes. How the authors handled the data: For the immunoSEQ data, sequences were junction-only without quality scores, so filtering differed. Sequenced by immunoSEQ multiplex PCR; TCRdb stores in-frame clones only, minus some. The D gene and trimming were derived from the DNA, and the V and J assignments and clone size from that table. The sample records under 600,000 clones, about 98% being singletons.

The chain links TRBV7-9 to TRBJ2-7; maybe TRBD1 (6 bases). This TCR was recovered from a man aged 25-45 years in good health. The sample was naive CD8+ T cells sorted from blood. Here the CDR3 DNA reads TGTGCCAGCAGCTTAAGGACAGCTGGGGACGAGCAGTACTTC. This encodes CASSLRTAGDEQYF.